This T cell receptor beta chain was captured by sequencing in a study of blood T cell repertoires in COVID-19. This table comes from immunoSEQ multiplex PCR, and its TCRdb copy is limited to in-frame clones, with some not included. The sample lists around 120,000 clones, around 79% seen once, with about 2% in the top ten. CDR1 and CDR2 (germline): SGHDT, YYEEEE. The junction had 11 bases not matched to a gene; V was cut back by 5 bases and J by 4 bases. The CDR3 totals 15 residues. J is TRBJ1-1 and V is TRBV5-6; 7 bases map to TRBD1. The sequenced sample was peripheral blood. The sequence came from a man between 65 and 80 years old with acute or convalescent COVID-19. This chain's CDR3 is CASRNRQGVSTEAFF. CDR3 DNA: TGTGCCAGCAGAAATCGTCAGGGGGTTAGCACTGAAGCTTTCTTT.